A selection of T cell receptor beta chains follows, all from one sample in a study of Graves' ophthalmopathy and Graves' hyperthyroidism. A single record per CDR3 protein comes from TCRdb applying MiXCR to the multiplex PCR reads. The repertoire consists of about 550,000 distinct CDR3 sequences, with roughly 39% occurring once and the leading ten covering 3.5% to 4.5%. Sequences were obtained from peripheral blood or thyroid tissue (not recorded which). The receptors stem from an adult man with Graves' hyperthyroidism. The CDR3 runs from the conserved cysteine through the conserved F or W. The D gene is left open where the match is weak. Clone size is stated in some rows and not others, as once, few, many or a class when expanded.

>-|TRBV7-6|-|TRBJ2-4
TGTGCCAGCAGCTTAAAGGAACCCAACATTCAGTACTTC
CASSLKEPNIQYF
>many|TRBV7-2|-|TRBJ1-1
TGTGCCAGCAGCTTAGGCCCCGTACCGGCCTTCCCCACTGAAGCTTTCTTT
CASSLGPVPAFPTEAFF
>-|TRBV11-2|-|TRBJ2-2
TGTGCCAGCAGCCCAAAGCTCACAAACTGGGGAACCGGGGAGCTGTTTTTT
CASSPKLTNWGTGELFF
>few|TRBV5-8|-|TRBJ2-7
TGTGCCAGCAGCTTGGAACGCGGAGGGTACGAGCAGTACTTC
CASSLERGGYEQYF
>few|TRBV12-3/TRBV12-4|-|TRBJ1-3
TGTGCCAGCAGTTTAACTGGCAGGGTAACTGGAAACACCATATATTTT
CASSLTGRVTGNTIYF
>few|TRBV6-5|TRBD1|TRBJ2-7
TGTGCCAGCACCTCCGGGGGGACAGGGGTACAGTACGAGCAGTACTTC
CASTSGGTGVQYEQYF
>-|TRBV24-1|-|TRBJ2-1
TGTGCCACCAGTGACCGACAGGGGATGGGACTATCCGAGTGCAATGAGCAGTTCTTC
CATSDRQGMGLSECNEQFF
>-|TRBV5-1|TRBD1|TRBJ1-6
TGCGCCAGCAGCAGGGGACAGGGTGATTCACCCCTCCACTTT
CASSRGQGDSPLHF
>-|TRBV2|TRBD2|TRBJ2-1
TGTGCCAGCAGTAGTAGCGGGAGGGAGTTCTTC
CASSSSGREFF
>many|TRBV20-1|-|TRBJ1-1
TGCAGTGCTAGAGATTCTGACGGGTTGAACACTGAAGCTTTCTTT
CSARDSDGLNTEAFF
>many|TRBV20-1|-|TRBJ1-5
TGCAGTGCTAGAGGGGGTAGGGCTAGTCAGCCCCAGCATTTT
CSARGGRASQPQHF
>many|TRBV29-1|-|TRBJ1-4
TGCAGCGTTGAAGGGACCTCCAATGAAAAACTGTTTTTT
CSVEGTSNEKLFF
>few|TRBV12-3/TRBV12-4|-|TRBJ2-7
TGTGCCAGCAGTTTTGGAGGCCGTACCTACGAGCAGTACTTC
CASSFGGRTYEQYF
>-|TRBV24-1|TRBD2|TRBJ2-3
TGTGCCACCAGTGAGCCAGCGGGAGGAACAGATACGCAGTATTTT
CATSEPAGGTDTQYF
>many|TRBV7-2|TRBD1|TRBJ1-2
TGTGCCAGCAGCTTGGACAGGTTCTATGGCTACACCTTC
CASSLDRFYGYTF
>many|TRBV20-1|TRBD2|TRBJ2-7
TGCAGTGCTACGGGGGGTTCCTACGAGCAGTACTTC
CSATGGSYEQYF
>many|TRBV29-1|-|TRBJ2-3
TGCAGCGTTGGAGGAGGGAGCACAGATACGCAGTATTTT
CSVGGGSTDTQYF
>-|TRBV9|TRBD1|TRBJ1-3
TGTGCCAGCAGCGAGCGGGACAGCTCTGGAAACACCATATATTTT
CASSERDSSGNTIYF
>few|TRBV10-3|TRBD2|TRBJ2-5
TGTGCCAGCAGTGTTAGCGGGGGGGCCCGGGAGACCCAGTACTTC
CASSVSGGARETQYF
>-|TRBV20-1|TRBD1|TRBJ1-1
TGCAGTGCTAGGACAGGGCTTAACACTGAAGCTTTCTTT
CSARTGLNTEAFF
>many|TRBV10-3|-|TRBJ1-5
TGTGCCATCCAGGACGGGAATCAGGCGCCCCAGCATTTT
CAIQDGNQAPQHF
>few|TRBV5-1|TRBD1|TRBJ1-4
TGCGCCAGCAGCTGGACACAGGGGGCCGGTACAACTAATGAAAAACTGTTTTTT
CASSWTQGAGTTNEKLFF
>-|TRBV29-1|TRBD1|TRBJ1-1
TGCAGCCATGCCATGGGACAGGGCACTGAAGCTTTCTTT
CSHAMGQGTEAFF
>-|TRBV20-1|TRBD2|TRBJ2-3
TGCAGTGCCTCCCCTGCAGCGGGAGGGCTCACAGATACGCAGTATTTT
CSASPAAGGLTDTQYF
>-|TRBV12-3/TRBV12-4|TRBD1|TRBJ1-5
TGTGCCAGCAGTTCAGGGACAGGGGGTAGGGAGACCCAGCATTTT
CASSSGTGGRETQHF
>-|TRBV2|TRBD1|TRBJ1-6
TGTGCCAGCGCCGGGACAGGGCCATCACCCCTCCACTTT
CASAGTGPSPLHF
>many|TRBV5-1|-|TRBJ2-7
TGCGCCAGCAGCTTGGAACAGACAGTCTACGAGCAGTACTTC
CASSLEQTVYEQYF
>few|TRBV7-9|TRBD2|TRBJ2-3
TGTGCCAGCAGCTTAGTCCTAGCGGAACTTGGCACAGATACGCAGTATTTT
CASSLVLAELGTDTQYF
>-|TRBV5-1|TRBD2|TRBJ2-5
TGCGCCAGCAGCTTGTTTGGGACTAGCGGGAGGCAAGAGACCCAGTACTTC
CASSLFGTSGRQETQYF
>few|TRBV24-1|-|TRBJ2-1
TGTGCCACCAGTGAGCCAACTACCATCGGCTCCTACAATGAGCAGTTCTTC
CATSEPTTIGSYNEQFF
>many|TRBV29-1|-|TRBJ2-5
TGCAGCGTCTCAGGGGCCCAAGAGACCCAGTACTTC
CSVSGAQETQYF
>few|TRBV28|TRBD1|TRBJ1-1
TGTGCCAGCAGTTTCTCCGGACAGGGGGCTTCAGCTTTCTTT
CASSFSGQGASAFF
>-|TRBV5-1|TRBD2|TRBJ2-6
TGTGCCTGGATGAGCGGGAGGGTTACTTCCGGGGCCAACGTCCTGACTTTC
CAWMSGRVTSGANVLTF
>many|TRBV7-3|-|TRBJ2-7
TGTGCCAGCAGCTTATTCTCTAGCTTCGGGAGCCGCTACGAGCAGTACTTC
CASSLFSSFGSRYEQYF
>many|TRBV29-1|-|TRBJ2-7
TGCAGCGTTATTTACAGCTCCTACGAGCAGTACTTC
CSVIYSSYEQYF